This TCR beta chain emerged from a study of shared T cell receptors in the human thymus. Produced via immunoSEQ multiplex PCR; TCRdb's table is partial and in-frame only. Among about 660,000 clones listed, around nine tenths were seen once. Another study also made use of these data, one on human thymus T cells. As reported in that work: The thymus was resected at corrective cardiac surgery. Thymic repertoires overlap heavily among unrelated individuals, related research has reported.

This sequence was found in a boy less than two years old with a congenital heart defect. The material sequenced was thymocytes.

The CDR3 coding sequence is TGCGCCAGCTTAGCCGGACAGGGGTCGAGCAATGAGCAGTTCTTC. This sequence encodes CASLAGQGSSNEQFF. The chain couples TRBV10-2 to TRBJ2-1; the match to TRBD1 covers 9 bases. Germline V lookup: CDR1 WSHSY, CDR2 SAAADI. The CDR3 is 15 residues long. V dropped 8 bases and J dropped 6; count of bases not matched to a gene: 11.